Sequencing of this T cell receptor beta chain was carried out in a study of shared clonotypes between healthy human individuals. Study-wide results and caveats: Represented diversity, genetic and exposure-history alike, was limited by few donors.

In regard to this clone: Its antigen is currently unknown.

It was around 190 ng DNA, tens of thousands of T cell genomes, that sorted-subset replicate PCRs used. The assay was immunoSEQ multiplex PCR, and TCRdb's table has in-frame clones only and misses some. The sample has some 700,000 clones; about 90% are singletons. The sequencing sample was made of memory CD8+ T cells from PBMCs. As for subset: CD45RO+ cells pooled with CCR7-negative TemRA cells. This sequence was found in a man between 18 and 29 years old in good health. Some clones in this sample may be carry-over from other donors' samples.

As DNA, the CDR3 is TGTGCCAGCAGCGTAGAACTAGCGGGGGGCCAAGAGACCCAGTACTTC. Amino acid sequence: CASSVELAGGQETQYF. The chain uses TRBV9 and TRBJ2-5; TRBD2 agrees at 12 bases. The CDR3 has 16 amino acids. The germline V gene has CDR1 SGDLS and CDR2 YYNGEE. Losses at the gene ends were 0 bases for V and 1 base for J; bases not matched to a gene: 1.